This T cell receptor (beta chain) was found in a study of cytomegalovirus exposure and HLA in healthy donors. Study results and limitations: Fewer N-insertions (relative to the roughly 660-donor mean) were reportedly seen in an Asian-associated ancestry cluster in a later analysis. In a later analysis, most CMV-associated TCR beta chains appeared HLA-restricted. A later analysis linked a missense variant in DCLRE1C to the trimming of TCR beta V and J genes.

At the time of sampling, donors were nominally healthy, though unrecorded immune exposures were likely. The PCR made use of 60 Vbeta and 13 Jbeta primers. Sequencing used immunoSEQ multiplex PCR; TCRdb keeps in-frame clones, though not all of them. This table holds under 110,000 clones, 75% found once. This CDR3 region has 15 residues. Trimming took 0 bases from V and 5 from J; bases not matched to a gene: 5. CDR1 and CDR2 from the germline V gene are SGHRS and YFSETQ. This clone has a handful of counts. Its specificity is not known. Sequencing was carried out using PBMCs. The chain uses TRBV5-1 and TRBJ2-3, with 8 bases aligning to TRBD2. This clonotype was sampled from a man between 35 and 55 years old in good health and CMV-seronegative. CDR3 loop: CASSLELAGIDTQYF. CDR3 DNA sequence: TGCGCCAGCAGCTTGGAGTTAGCGGGGATAGATACGCAGTATTTT. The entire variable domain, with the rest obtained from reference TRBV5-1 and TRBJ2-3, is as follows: KAGVTQTPRYLIKTRGQQVTLSCSPISGHRSVSWYQQTPGQGLQFLFEYFSETQRNKGNFPGRFSGRQFSNSRSEMNVSTLELGDSALYLCASSLELAGIDTQYFGPGTRLTVL.